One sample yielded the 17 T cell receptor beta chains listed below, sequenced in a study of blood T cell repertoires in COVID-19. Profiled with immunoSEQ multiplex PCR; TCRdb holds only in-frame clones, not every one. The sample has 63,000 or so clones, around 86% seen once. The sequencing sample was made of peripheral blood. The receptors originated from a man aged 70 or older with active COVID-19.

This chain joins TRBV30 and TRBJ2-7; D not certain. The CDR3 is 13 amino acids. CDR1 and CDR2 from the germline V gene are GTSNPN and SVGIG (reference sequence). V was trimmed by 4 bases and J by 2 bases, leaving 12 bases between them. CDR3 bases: TGTGCCTGGACAAGAGGAACGGCCTACGAGCAGTACTTC. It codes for CAWTRGTAYEQYF. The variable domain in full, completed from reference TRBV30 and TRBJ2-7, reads SQTIHQWPATLVQPVGSPLSLECTVEGTSNPNLYWYRQAAGRGLQLLFYSVGIGQISSEVPQNLSASRPQDRQFILSSKKLLLSDSGFYLCAWTRGTAYEQYFGPGTRLTVT.

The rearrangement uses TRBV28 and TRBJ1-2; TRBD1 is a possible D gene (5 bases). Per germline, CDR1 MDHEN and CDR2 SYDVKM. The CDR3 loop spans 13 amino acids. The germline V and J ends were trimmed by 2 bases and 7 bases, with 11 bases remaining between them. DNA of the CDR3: TGTGCCAGCAGTTTAGTGCAGGGAGGTGGCTACACCTTC. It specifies CASSLVQGGGYTF.

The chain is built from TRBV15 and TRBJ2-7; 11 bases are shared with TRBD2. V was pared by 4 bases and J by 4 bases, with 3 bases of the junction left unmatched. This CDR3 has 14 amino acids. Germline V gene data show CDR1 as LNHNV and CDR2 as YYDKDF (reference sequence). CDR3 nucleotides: TGTGCCACCAGCACCCGGACTAGCGGGTACGAGCAGTACTTC. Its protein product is CATSTRTSGYEQYF.

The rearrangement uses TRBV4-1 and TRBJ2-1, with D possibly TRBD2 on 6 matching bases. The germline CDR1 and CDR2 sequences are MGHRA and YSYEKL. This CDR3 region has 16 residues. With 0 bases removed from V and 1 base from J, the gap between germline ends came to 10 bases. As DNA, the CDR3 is TGCGCCAGCAGCCAAGAGGGCCGGGGGTCCTACAATGAGCAGTTCTTC. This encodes CASSQEGRGSYNEQFF.

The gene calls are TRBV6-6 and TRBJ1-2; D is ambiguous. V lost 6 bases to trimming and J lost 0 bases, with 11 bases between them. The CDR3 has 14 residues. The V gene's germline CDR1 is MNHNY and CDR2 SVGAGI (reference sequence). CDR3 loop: CASSPRGSNYGYTF. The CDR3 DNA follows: TGTGCCAGCAGCCCACGCGGGTCTAACTATGGCTACACCTTC.

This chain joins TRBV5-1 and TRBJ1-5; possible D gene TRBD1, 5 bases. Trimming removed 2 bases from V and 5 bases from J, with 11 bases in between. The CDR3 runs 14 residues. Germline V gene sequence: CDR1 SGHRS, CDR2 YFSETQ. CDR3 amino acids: CASSFQGGDQPQHF. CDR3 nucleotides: TGCGCCAGCAGCTTCCAGGGTGGTGATCAGCCCCAGCATTTT.

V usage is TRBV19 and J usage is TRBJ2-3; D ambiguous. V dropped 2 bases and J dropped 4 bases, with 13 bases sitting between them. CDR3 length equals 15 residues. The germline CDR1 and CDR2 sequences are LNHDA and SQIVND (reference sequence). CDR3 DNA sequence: TGTGCCAGTAGTATACCAGGAACGGCCGCAGATACGCAGTATTTT. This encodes CASSIPGTAADTQYF.

The CDR3 region is CASSLDPGREGEQYF. The CDR3 nucleotides are TGTGCCAGCAGCTTAGATCCAGGGAGGGAAGGCGAGCAGTACTTC. This chain links TRBV7-2 with TRBJ2-7; TRBD2 aligns across 7 bases. Germline V lookup: CDR1 SGHTA, CDR2 FQGNSA. With V trimmed by 1 base and J by 6 bases, 9 bases remained unmatched. The CDR3 is 15 amino acids.

The CDR3 spells CASNKDRGVGTEAFF. CDR3 nucleotide sequence: TGTGCCAGCAACAAGGACAGGGGGGTGGGCACTGAAGCTTTCTTT. The chain is built from TRBV7-9 and TRBJ1-1, with 10 bases aligning to TRBD1. The V and J ends lost 7 bases and 4 bases, in that order; junction bases with no gene match: 9. Per germline, CDR1 SEHNR and CDR2 FQNEAQ (reference sequence). The CDR3 sequence is 15 residues long. Complete variable domain (other parts from reference TRBV7-9 and TRBJ1-1): DTGVSQNPRHKITKRGQNVTFRCDPISEHNRLYWYRQTLGQGPEFLTYFQNEAQLEKSRLLSDRFSAERPKGSFSTLEIQRTEQGDSAMYLCASNKDRGVGTEAFFGQGTRLTVV.

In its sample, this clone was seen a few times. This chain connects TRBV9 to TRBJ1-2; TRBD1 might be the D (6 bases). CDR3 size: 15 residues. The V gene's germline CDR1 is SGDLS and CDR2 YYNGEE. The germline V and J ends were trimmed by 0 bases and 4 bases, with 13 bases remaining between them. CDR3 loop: CASSVGGRSLYGYTF. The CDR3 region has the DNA TGTGCCAGCAGCGTAGGGGGGCGGTCCCTCTATGGCTACACCTTC.

The CDR3 is CASSPGRREVGTDTQYF. For the CDR3, the DNA is TGTGCCAGCAGCCCAGGTCGGCGGGAGGTGGGCACAGATACGCAGTATTTT. V and J are TRBV14 and TRBJ2-3; 8 positions agree with TRBD2. The CDR3 is 17 amino acids. Germline V gives CDR1 SGHDN, CDR2 FVKESK. With V trimmed by 4 bases and J by 1 base, 10 bases remained unmatched.

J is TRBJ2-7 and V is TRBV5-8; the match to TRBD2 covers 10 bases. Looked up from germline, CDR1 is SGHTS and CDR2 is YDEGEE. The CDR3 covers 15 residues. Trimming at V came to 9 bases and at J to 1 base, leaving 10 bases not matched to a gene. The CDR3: CATEQAGGVSYEQYF. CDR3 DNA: TGTGCCACCGAACAAGCGGGAGGGGTTTCCTACGAGCAGTACTTC.

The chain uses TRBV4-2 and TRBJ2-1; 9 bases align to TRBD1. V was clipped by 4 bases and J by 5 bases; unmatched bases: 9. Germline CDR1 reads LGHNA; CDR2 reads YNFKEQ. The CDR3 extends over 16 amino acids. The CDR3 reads CASSPRTGERHNEQFF. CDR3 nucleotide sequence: TGTGCCAGCAGCCCCCGGACAGGGGAGAGGCACAATGAGCAGTTCTTC.

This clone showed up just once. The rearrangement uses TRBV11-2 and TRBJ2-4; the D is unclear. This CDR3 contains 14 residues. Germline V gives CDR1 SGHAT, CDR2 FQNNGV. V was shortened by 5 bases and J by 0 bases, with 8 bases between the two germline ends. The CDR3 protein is CASSPPLAKNIQYF. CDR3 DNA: TGTGCCAGCAGCCCCCCCCTAGCCAAAAACATTCAGTACTTC. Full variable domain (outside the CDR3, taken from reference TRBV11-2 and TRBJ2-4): EAGVAQSPRYKIIEKRQSVAFWCNPISGHATLYWYQQILGQGPKLLIQFQNNGVVDDSQLPKDRFSAERLKGVDSTLKIQPAKLEDSAVYLCASSPPLAKNIQYFGAGTRLSVL.

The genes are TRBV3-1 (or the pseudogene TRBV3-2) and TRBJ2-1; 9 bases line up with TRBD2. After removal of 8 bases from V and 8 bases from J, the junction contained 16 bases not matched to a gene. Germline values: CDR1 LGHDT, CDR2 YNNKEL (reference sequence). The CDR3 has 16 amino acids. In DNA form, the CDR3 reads TGTGCCAGCCGCCTCGAGGGGCTAGCGGGAAGGGATGAGCAGTTCTTC. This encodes CASRLEGLAGRDEQFF.

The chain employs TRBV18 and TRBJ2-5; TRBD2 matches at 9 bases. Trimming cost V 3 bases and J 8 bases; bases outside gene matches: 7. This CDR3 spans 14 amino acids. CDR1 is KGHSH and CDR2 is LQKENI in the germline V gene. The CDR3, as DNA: TGTGCCAGCTCACCGGGACTAGCCCCAAGTACCCAGTACTTC. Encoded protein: CASSPGLAPSTQYF.

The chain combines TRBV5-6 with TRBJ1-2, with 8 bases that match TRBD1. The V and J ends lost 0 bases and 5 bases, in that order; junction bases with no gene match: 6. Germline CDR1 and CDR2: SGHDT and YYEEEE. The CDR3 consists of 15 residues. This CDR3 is CASSLGIQGGYGYTF. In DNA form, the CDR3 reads TGTGCCAGCAGCTTGGGGATACAGGGGGGGTATGGCTACACCTTC.